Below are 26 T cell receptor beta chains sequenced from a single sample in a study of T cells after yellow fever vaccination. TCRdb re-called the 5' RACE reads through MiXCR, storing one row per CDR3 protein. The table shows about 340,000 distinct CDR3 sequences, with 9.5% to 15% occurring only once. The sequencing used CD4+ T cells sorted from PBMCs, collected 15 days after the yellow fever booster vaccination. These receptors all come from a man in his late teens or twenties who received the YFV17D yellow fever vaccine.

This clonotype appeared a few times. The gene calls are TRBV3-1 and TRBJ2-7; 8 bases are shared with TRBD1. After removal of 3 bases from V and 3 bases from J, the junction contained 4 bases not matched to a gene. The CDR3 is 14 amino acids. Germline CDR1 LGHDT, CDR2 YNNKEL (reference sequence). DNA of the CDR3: TGTGCCAGCAGCCAGGGTACAGGGGGCTACGAGCAGTACGTC. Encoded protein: CASSQGTGGYEQYV.

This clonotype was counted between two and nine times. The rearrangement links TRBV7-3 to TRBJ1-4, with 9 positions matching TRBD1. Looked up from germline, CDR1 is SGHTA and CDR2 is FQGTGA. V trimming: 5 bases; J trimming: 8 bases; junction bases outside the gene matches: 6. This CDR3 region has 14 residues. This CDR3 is CASSQQGAYEKLFF. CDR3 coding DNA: TGTGCCAGCAGCCAACAGGGGGCATACGAAAAACTGTTTTTT.

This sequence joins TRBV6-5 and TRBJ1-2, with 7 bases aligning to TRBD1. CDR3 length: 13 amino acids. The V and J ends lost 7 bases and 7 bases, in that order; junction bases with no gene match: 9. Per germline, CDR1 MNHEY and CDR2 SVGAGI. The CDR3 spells CASTNGGGRGYTF. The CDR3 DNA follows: TGTGCCAGCACCAATGGAGGGGGCCGTGGCTACACCTTC.

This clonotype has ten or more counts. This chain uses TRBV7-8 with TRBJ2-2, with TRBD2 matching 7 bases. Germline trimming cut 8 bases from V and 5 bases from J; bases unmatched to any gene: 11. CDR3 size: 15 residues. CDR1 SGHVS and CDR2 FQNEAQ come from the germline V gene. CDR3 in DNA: TGTGCCAGCCTGCTGGGCGGGGAGGGAACCGGGGAGCTGTTTTTT. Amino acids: CASLLGGEGTGELFF.

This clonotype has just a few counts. The DNA for the CDR3 is TGTGCCAGCAGCCAAGTGTCTCCGGGACTAGAGAAAGAGACCCAGTACTTC. Its translation is CASSQVSPGLEKETQYF. This sequence joins TRBV4-2 and TRBJ2-5, with 8 bases matching TRBD2. Per germline, CDR1 LGHNA and CDR2 YNFKEQ. The trim removed 1 base at V and 3 bases at J, leaving 10 bases unmatched. The CDR3 covers 17 residues.

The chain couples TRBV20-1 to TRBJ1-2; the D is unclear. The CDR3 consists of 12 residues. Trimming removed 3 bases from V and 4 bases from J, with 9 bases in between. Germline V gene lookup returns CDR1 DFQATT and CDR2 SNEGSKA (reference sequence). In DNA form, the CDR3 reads TGCAGTGCTAGCAGTCAGACCTATGGCTACACCTTC. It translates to CSASSQTYGYTF.

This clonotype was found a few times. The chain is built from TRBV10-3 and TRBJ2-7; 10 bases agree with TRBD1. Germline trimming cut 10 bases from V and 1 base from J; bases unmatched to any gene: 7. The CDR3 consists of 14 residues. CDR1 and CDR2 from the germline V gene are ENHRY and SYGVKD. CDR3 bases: TGTGCCACCAACTGGGACAGGGGTTCCTACGAGCAGTACTTC. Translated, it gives CATNWDRGSYEQYF.

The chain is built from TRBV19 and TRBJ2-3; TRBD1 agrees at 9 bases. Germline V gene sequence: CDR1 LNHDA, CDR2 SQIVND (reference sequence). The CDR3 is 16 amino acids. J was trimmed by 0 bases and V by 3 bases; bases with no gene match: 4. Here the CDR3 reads CASSIPGQGSTDTQYF. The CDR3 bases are TGTGCCAGTAGTATTCCGGGACAGGGCAGCACAGATACGCAGTATTTT.

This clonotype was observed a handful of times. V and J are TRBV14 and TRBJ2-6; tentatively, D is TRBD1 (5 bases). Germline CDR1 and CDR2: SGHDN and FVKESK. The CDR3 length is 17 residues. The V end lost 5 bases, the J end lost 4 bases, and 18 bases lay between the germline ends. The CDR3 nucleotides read TGTGCCAGCAGCAACTACCAGGGATTGGGAGGGGCCAACGTCCTGACTTTC. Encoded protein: CASSNYQGLGGANVLTF.

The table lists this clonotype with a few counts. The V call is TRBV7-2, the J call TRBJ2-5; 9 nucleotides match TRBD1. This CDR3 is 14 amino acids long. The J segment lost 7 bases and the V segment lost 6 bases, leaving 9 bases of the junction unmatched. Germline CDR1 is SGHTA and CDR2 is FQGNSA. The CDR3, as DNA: TGTGCCAGCAGTCCCACAGGGGGCGCGGGGACCCAGTACTTC. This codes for CASSPTGGAGTQYF. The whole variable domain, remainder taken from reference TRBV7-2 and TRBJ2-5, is GAGVSQSPSNKVTEKGKDVELRCDPISGHTALYWYRQSLGQGLEFLIYFQGNSAPDKSGLPSDRFSAERTGGSVSTLTIQRTQQEDSAVYLCASSPTGGAGTQYFGPGTRLLVL.

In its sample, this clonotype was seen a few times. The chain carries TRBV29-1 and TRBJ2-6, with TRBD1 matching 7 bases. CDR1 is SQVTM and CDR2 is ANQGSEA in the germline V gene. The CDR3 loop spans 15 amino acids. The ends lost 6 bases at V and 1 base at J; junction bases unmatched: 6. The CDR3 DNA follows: TGCAGCGTCGGATACAGGGGATCTGGGGCCAACGTCCTGACTTTC. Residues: CSVGYRGSGANVLTF.

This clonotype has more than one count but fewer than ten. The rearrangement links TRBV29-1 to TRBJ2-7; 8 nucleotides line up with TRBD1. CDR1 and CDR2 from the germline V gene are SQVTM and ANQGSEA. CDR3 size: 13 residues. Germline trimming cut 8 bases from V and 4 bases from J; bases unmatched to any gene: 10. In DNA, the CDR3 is TGCAGCACCCGGACAGGGACCGGGTACGAGCAGTACTTC. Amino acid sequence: CSTRTGTGYEQYF.

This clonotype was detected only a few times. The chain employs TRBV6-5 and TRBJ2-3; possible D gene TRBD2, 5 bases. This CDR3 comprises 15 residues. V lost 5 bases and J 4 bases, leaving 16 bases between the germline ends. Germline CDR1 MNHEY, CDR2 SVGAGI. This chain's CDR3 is CASSPLVPWPDTQYF. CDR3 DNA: TGTGCCAGCAGTCCACTAGTCCCCTGGCCAGATACGCAGTATTTT.

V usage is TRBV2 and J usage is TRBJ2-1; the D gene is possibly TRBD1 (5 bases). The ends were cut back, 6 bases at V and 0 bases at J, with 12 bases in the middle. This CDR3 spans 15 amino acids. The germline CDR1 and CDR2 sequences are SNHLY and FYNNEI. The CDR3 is CASRKTDSSYNEQFF. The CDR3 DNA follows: TGTGCCAGCAGAAAAACAGACAGCTCCTACAATGAGCAGTTCTTC.

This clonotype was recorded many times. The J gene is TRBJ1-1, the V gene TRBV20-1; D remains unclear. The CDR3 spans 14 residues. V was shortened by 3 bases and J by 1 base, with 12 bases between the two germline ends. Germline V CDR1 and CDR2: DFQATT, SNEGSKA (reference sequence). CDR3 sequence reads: CSASSSGRNTEAFF. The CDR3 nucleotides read TGCAGTGCTAGCTCCTCGGGCCGGAACACTGAAGCTTTCTTT.

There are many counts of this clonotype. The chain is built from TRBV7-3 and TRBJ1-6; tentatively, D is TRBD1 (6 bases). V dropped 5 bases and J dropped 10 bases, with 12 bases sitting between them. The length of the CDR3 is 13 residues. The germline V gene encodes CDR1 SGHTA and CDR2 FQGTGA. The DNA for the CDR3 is TGTGCCAGCAGCGTCACAGGGTCCTCACCCCTCCACTTT. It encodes CASSVTGSSPLHF.

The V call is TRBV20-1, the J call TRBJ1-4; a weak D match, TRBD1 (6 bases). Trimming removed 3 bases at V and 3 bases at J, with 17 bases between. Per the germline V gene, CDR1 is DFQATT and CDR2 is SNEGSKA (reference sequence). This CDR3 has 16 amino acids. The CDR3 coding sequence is TGCAGTGCTAGGGACACTCAGGGGCCCTCTAATGAAAAACTGTTTTTT. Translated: CSARDTQGPSNEKLFF.

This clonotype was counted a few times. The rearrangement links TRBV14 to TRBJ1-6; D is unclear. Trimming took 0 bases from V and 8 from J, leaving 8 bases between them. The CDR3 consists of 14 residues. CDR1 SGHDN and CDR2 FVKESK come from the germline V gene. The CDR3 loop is CASSQDYFYSPLHF. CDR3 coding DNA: TGTGCCAGCAGCCAAGATTACTTCTATTCACCCCTCCACTTT.

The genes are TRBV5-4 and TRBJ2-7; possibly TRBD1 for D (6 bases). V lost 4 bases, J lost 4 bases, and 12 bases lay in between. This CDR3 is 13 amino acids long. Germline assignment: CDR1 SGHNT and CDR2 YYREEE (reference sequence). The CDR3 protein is CASSKDSLYEQYV. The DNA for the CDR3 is TGTGCCAGCAGCAAGGACAGCCTGTACGAGCAGTACGTC.

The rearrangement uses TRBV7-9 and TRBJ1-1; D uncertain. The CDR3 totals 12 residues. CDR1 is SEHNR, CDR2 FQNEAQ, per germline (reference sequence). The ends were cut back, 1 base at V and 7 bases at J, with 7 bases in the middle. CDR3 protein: CASSLEGNEAFF. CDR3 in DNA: TGTGCCAGCAGCTTAGAAGGGAATGAAGCTTTCTTT.

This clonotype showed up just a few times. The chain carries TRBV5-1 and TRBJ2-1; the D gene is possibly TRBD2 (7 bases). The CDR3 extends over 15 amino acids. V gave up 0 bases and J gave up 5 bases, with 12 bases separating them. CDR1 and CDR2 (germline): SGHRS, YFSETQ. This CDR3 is CASSLVRGADNEQFF. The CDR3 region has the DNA TGCGCCAGCAGCTTGGTACGGGGGGCCGACAATGAGCAGTTCTTC.

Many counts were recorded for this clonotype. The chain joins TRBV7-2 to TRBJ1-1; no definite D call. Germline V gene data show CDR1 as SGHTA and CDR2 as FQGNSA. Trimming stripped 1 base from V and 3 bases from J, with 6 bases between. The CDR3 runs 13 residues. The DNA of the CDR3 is TGTGCCAGCAGCTTAGTTTTGGACACTGAAGCTTTCTTT. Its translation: CASSLVLDTEAFF.

The CDR3, as DNA: TGCGCCAGCAGCTTGTGGACTAGCGGGGGGGAGCAGTTCTTC. Translated, it gives CASSLWTSGGEQFF. V gene TRBV5-1 combines with J gene TRBJ2-1; 14 bases fit TRBD2. With 1 base clipped from V and 10 bases from J, the junction kept 1 base outside the gene matches. Germline CDR1 is SGHRS and CDR2 is YFSETQ. This CDR3 has 14 residues.

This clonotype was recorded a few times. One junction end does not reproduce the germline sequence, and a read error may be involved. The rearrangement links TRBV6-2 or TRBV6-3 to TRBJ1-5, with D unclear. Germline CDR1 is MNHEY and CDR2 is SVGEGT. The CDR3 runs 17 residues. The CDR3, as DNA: TGTGCCAGCAGTTATTATGTGTTGAAACCTAGCGATCAGCCCCAGCATTTT. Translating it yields CASSYYVLKPSDQPQHF.

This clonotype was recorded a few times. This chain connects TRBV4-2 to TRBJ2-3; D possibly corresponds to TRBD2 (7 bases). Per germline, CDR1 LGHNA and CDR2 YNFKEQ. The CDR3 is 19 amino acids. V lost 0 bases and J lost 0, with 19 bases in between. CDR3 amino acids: CASSQEIAGAGGSTDTQYF. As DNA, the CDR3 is TGTGCCAGCAGCCAAGAGATTGCGGGGGCCGGGGGCAGCACAGATACGCAGTATTTT.

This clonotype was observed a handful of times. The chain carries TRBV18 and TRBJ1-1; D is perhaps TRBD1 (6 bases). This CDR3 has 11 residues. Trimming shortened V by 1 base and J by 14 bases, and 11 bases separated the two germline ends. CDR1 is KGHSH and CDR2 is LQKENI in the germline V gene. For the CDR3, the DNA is TGTGCCAGCTCACCACTACAGGGACTATTCTTT. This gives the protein CASSPLQGLFF.